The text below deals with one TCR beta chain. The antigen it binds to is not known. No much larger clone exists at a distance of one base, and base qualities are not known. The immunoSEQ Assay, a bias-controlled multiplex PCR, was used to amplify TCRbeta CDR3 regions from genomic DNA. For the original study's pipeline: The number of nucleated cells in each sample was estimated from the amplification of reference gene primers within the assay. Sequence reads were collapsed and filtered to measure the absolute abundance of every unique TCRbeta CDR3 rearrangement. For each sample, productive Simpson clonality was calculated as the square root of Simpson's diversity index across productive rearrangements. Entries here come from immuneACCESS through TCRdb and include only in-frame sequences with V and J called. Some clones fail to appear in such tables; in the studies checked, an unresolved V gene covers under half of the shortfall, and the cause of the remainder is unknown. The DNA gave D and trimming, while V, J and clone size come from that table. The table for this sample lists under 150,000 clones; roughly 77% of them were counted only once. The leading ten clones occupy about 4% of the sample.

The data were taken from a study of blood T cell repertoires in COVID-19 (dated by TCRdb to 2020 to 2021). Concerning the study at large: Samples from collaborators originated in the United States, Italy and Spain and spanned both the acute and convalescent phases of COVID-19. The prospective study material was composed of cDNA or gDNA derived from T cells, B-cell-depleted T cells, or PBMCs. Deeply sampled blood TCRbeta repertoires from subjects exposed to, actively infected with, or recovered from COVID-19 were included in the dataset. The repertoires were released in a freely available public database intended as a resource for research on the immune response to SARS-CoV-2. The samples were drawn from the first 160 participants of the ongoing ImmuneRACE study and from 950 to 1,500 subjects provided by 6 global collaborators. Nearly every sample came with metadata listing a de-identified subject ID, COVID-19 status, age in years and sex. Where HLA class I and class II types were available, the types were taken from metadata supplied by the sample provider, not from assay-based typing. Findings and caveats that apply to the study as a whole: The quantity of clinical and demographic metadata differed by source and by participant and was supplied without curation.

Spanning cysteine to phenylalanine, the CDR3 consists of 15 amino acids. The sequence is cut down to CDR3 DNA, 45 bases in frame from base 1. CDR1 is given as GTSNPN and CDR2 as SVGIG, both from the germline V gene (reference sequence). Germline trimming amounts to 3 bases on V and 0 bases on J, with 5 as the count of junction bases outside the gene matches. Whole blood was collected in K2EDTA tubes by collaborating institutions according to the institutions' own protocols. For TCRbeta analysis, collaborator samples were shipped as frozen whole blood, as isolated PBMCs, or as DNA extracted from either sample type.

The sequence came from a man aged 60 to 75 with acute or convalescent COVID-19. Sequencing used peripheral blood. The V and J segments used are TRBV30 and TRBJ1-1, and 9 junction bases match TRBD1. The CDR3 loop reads CAWSDTGGLNTEAFF. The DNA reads TGTGCCTGGAGCGACACAGGGGGCTTGAACACTGAAGCTTTCTTT.